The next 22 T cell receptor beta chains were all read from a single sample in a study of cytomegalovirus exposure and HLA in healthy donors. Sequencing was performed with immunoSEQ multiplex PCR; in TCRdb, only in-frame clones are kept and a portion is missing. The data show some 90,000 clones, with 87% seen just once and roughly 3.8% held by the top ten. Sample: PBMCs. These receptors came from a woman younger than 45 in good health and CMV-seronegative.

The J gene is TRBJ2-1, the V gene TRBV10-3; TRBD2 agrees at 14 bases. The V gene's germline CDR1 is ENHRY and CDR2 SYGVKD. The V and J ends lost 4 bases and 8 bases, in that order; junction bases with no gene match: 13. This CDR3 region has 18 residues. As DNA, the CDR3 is TGTGCCATCAGTGTCTCCGGGACTAGCGGGAGTGGGGGCGATGAGCAGTTCTTC. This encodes CAISVSGTSGSGGDEQFF.

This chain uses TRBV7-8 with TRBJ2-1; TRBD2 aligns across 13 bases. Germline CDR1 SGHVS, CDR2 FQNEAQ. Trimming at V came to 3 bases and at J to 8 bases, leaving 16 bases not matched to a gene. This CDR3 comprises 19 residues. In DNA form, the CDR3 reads TGTGCCAGCAGCTTGGTGCGACTAGCGGGAGGTTTCGGACTGGATGAGCAGTTCTTC. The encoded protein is CASSLVRLAGGFGLDEQFF.

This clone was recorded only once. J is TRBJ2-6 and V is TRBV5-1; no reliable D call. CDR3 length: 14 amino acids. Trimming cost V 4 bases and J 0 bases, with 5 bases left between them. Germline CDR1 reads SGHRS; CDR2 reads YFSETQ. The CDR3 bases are TGCGCCAGCAGCCCGGTCTCTGGGGCCAACGTCCTGACTTTC. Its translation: CASSPVSGANVLTF.

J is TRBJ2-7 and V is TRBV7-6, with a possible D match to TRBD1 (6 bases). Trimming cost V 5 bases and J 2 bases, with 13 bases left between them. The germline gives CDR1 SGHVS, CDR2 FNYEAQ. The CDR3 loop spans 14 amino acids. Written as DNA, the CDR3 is TGTGCCAGCAGCAAGGGGGTCGGGACCTACGAGCAGTACTTC. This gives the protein CASSKGVGTYEQYF.

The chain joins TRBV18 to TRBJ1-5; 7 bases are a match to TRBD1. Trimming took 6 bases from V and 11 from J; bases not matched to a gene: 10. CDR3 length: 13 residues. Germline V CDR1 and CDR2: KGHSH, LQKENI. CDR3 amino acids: CASSRDSEGSQHF. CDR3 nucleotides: TGTGCCAGCTCGCGGGACAGTGAGGGTTCCCAGCATTTT.

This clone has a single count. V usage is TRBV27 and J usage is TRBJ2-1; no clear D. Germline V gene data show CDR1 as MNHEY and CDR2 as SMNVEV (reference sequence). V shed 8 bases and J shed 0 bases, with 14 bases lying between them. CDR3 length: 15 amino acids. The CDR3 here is CASGSRSLSYNEQFF. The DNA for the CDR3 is TGTGCCAGCGGTTCAAGGAGTCTCTCCTACAATGAGCAGTTCTTC.

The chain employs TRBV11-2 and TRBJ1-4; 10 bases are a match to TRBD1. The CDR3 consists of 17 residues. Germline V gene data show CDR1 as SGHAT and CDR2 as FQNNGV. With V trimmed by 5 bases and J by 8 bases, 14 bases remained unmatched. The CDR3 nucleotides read TGTGCCAGCAGCCCACGGGACAGGGGCTCATTCGGGGAAAAACTGTTTTTT. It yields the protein CASSPRDRGSFGEKLFF.

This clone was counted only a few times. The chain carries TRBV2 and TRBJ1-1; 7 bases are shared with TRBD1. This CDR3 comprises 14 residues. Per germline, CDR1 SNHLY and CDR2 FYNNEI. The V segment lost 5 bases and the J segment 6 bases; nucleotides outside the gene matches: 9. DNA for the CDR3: TGTGCCAGCAGTATTGACAGGGTAACGGCTGAAGCTTTCTTT. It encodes CASSIDRVTAEAFF.

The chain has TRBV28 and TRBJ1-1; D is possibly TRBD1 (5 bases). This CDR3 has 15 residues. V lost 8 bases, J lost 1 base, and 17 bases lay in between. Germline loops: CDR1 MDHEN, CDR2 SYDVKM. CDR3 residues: CASRPGGNWNTEAFF. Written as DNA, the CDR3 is TGTGCCAGCCGCCCTGGGGGGAATTGGAACACTGAAGCTTTCTTT.

This CDR3 is CSVRGNIQYF. The CDR3 DNA reads as TGCAGCGTGAGAGGGAACATTCAGTACTTC. The chain has TRBV29-1 and TRBJ2-4, with D perhaps matching TRBD2 (5 bases). The germline V gene encodes CDR1 SQVTM and CDR2 ANQGSEA. V dropped 6 bases and J dropped 7 bases, with 7 bases sitting between them. The CDR3 contains 10 residues.

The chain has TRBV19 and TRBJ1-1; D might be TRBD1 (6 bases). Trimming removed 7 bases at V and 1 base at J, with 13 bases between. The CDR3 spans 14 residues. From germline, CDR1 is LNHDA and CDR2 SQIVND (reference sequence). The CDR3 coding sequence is TGTGCCAGTAAGTTCAGGGGCCGGAACACTGAAGCTTTCTTT. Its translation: CASKFRGRNTEAFF.

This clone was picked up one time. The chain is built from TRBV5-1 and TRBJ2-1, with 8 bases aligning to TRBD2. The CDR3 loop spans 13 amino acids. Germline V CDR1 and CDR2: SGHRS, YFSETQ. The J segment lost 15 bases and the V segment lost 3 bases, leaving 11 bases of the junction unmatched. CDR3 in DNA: TGCGCCAGCAGCTCGACAAATAGCGGGAAGCGGTTCTTC. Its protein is CASSSTNSGKRFF.

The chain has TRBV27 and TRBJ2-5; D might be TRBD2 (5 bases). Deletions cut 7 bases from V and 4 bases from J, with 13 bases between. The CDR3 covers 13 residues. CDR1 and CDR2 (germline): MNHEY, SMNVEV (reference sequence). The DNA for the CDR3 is TGTGCCAGCACCCGGACTTTTGGAGAGACCCAGTACTTC. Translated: CASTRTFGETQYF.

The CDR3: CASSGTSNEQFF. CDR3 DNA sequence: TGTGCCAGCAGTGGGACTAGCAATGAGCAGTTCTTC. The J gene is TRBJ2-1, the V gene TRBV21-1; TRBD2, the table's D call, lacks a check against the DNA. TRBV21-1 represents a pseudogene. This CDR3 is built from 12 residues.

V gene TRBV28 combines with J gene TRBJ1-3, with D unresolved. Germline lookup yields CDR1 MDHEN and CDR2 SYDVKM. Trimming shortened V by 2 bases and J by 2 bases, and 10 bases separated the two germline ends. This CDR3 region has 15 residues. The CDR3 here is CASSLGGDAGNTIYF. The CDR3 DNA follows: TGTGCCAGCAGTTTAGGAGGAGACGCTGGAAACACCATATATTTT.

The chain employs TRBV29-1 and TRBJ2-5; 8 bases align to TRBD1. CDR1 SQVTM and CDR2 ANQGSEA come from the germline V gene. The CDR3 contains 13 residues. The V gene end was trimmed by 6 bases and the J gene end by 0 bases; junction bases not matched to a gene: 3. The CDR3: CSVPGQDQETQYF. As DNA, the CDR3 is TGCAGCGTCCCGGGACAGGACCAAGAGACCCAGTACTTC.

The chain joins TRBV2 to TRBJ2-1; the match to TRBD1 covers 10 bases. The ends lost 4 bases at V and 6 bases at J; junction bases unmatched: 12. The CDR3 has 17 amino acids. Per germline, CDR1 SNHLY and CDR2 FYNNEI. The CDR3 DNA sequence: TGTGCCAGCAGTGTATCCCCCGGGACAGGGGTAATCAATGAGCAGTTCTTC. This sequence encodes CASSVSPGTGVINEQFF.

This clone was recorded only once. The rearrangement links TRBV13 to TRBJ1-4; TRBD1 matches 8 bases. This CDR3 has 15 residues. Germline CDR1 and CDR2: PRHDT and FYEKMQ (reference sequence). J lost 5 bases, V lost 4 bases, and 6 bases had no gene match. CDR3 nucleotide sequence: TGTGCCAGCAGCTCCTTACAGGGGGGAAATGAAAAACTGTTTTTT. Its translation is CASSSLQGGNEKLFF.

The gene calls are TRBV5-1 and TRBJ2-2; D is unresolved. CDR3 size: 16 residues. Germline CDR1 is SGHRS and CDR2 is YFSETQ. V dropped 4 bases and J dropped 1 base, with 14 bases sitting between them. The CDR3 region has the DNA TGCGCCAGCAGCCCGCATCAGGCTCAGAACACCGGGGAGCTGTTTTTT. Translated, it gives CASSPHQAQNTGELFF.

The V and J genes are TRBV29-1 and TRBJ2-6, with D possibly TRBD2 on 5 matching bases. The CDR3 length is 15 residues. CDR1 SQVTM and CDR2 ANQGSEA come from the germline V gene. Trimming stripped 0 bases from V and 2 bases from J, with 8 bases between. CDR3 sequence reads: CSVEEWRTGANVLTF. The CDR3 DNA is TGCAGCGTTGAAGAGTGGAGGACTGGGGCCAACGTCCTGACTTTC.

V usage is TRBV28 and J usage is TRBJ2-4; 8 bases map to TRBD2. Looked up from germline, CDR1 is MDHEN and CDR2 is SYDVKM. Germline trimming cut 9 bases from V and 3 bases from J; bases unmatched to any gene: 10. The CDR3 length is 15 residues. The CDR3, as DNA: TGTGCCAGTCGACGAGCGGGAGTGGGCAAAAACATTCAGTACTTC. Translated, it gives CASRRAGVGKNIQYF. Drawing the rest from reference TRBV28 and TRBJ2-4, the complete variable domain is DVKVTQSSRYLVKRTGEKVFLECVQDMDHENMFWYRQDPGLGLRLIYFSYDVKMKEKGDIPEGYSVSREKKERFSLILESASTNQTSMYLCASRRAGVGKNIQYFGAGTRLSVL.

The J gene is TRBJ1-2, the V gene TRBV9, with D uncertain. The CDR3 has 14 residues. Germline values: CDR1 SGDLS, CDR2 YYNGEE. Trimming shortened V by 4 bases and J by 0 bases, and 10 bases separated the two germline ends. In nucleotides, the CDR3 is TGTGCCAGCAGCCTCTCAGTCCCTAACTATGGCTACACCTTC. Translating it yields CASSLSVPNYGYTF. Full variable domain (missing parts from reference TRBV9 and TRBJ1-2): DSGVTQTPKHLITATGQRVTLRCSPRSGDLSVYWYQQSLDQGLQFLIQYYNGEERAKGNILERFSAQQFPDLHSELNLSSLELGDSALYFCASSLSVPNYGYTFGSGTRLTVV.